A single sample is the source of the 27 T cell receptor beta chains below, sequenced in a study of human T cells and chemical hapten exposure. TCRdb passed the RACE reads through MiXCR, listing each CDR3 protein once. The data show some 49,000 distinct CDR3 sequences, with around 9.3% seen just once and around 4.5% held by the top ten. Time point here: patch test 1, 2 weeks after DPC sensitization. Treatment meaning: therapeutic diphenylcyclopropenone sensitization with weekly scalp DPC. This material consisted of whole blood, taken in connection with sensitization to the hapten diphenylcyclopropenone (DPC). The receptor source for this set is a woman aged 45-65 years with alopecia areata. Some clones in this sample may be carry-over from other donors' samples.

There are many counts of this clonotype. The J gene is TRBJ1-2, the V gene TRBV11-2; 9 nucleotides align to TRBD1. V dropped 5 bases and J dropped 5; count of bases not matched to a gene: 3. The CDR3 totals 13 residues. Germline loops: CDR1 SGHAT, CDR2 FQNNGV. CDR3 protein: CASSRDRAYGYTF. In nucleotides, the CDR3 is TGTGCCAGCAGCCGGGACAGGGCGTATGGCTACACCTTC. Using reference TRBV11-2 and TRBJ1-2 for the parts outside the CDR3, the full variable domain is EAGVAQSPRYKIIEKRQSVAFWCNPISGHATLYWYQQILGQGPKLLIQFQNNGVVDDSQLPKDRFSAERLKGVDSTLKIQPAKLEDSAVYLCASSRDRAYGYTFGSGTRLTVV.

The chain uses TRBV12-3 or TRBV12-4 and TRBJ1-1; D unresolved. The V and J ends lost 7 bases and 1 base respectively, with 16 bases between them. CDR3 length: 15 residues. The CDR3 region has the DNA TGTGCCAGCATCGGACGGGGATTAGGGAACACTGAAGCTTTCTTT. Residues: CASIGRGLGNTEAFF.

This clonotype was detected a few times. In nucleotides, the CDR3 is TGTGCCAGCACCTCAGAGGGGCGTGAGCAGTTCTTC. Translated, it gives CASTSEGREQFF. V usage is TRBV6-1 and J usage is TRBJ2-1, with D possibly being TRBD1 or TRBD2 (5 bases each). Trimming took off 7 bases at V and 9 bases at J, with 13 bases between the two ends. The CDR3 runs 12 residues. CDR1 is MNHNS, CDR2 SASEGT, per germline.

This clonotype has at least ten counts. This rearrangement joins TRBV27 to TRBJ2-7; 7 positions match TRBD1. Germline CDR1 is MNHEY and CDR2 is SMNVEV (reference sequence). This CDR3 has 15 residues. V lost 2 bases and J lost 1; bases outside the gene matches: 5. The CDR3 DNA is TGTGCCAGCAGTTTACAGGGGGTAGGGTCCTACGAGCAGTACTTC. Encoded protein: CASSLQGVGSYEQYF.

CDR3 in DNA: TGTGCCGTCACCGCGGGAGAGACCCAGTACTTC. Its protein product is CAVTAGETQYF. The rearrangement joins TRBV7-9 to TRBJ2-5; D might be TRBD2 (5 bases). The V end was cut by 11 bases, the J end by 4 bases, with 11 bases between. CDR3 length: 11 residues. CDR1 is SEHNR, CDR2 FQNEAQ, per germline (reference sequence).

This clonotype was recorded a few times. V usage is TRBV7-2 and J usage is TRBJ2-2; D remains ambiguous. There are 13 residues in the CDR3. Deletions cut 1 base from V and 4 bases from J, with 4 bases between. In germline, CDR1 is SGHTA, CDR2 FQGNSA. CDR3 sequence (DNA): TGTGCCAGCAGCTTAGTTCTCACCGGGGAGCTGTTTTTT. This translates into CASSLVLTGELFF.

In its sample, this clonotype was seen a few times. The DNA for the CDR3 is TGTGCCAGCAGTCTAAACAGAGGAGTTAACTATGGCTACACCTTC. Amino acid sequence: CASSLNRGVNYGYTF. The chain uses TRBV27 and TRBJ1-2; D not resolved. With 5 bases removed from V and 1 base from J, the gap between germline ends came to 14 bases. Germline V gives CDR1 MNHEY, CDR2 SMNVEV (reference sequence). The CDR3 has 15 residues.

This clonotype was recorded at least ten times. The gene calls are TRBV20-1 and TRBJ2-7, with 9 bases identical to TRBD2. The V segment lost 7 bases and the J segment 6 bases; nucleotides outside the gene matches: 10. The CDR3 consists of 13 residues. Looked up from germline, CDR1 is DFQATT and CDR2 is SNEGSKA (reference sequence). This chain's CDR3 is CSVTGGRALEQYF. CDR3 DNA: TGCAGTGTGACGGGCGGGAGGGCCCTCGAGCAGTACTTC.

This clonotype showed up just a few times. This may arise from a read error, as a much more abundant clone is one base away. This CDR3 reads CAGSLRAGGDEQFF. In DNA form, the CDR3 reads TGCGCCGGCAGCCTAAGGGCCGGGGGCGATGAGCAGTTCTTC. The chain combines TRBV4-3 with TRBJ2-1, with D perhaps given as TRBD1 or TRBD2 (6 bases each). CDR3 length: 14 residues. Germline CDR1 reads LGHNA; CDR2 reads YSLEER.

There are a few counts of this clonotype. J is TRBJ2-3 and V is TRBV12-5; the D gene could be TRBD1 or TRBD2 (5 bases each). V lost 4 bases, J lost 5 bases, and 10 bases lay in between. CDR3 length: 13 amino acids. The germline CDR1 and CDR2 sequences are LGHNT and FRNRAP. The CDR3 DNA reads TGTGCTAGTGGTTCCGGGACGGGAGATACGCAGTATTTT. As protein: CASGSGTGDTQYF.

This clonotype occurred many times. The chain carries TRBV29-1 and TRBJ1-6; 7 bases agree with TRBD1. The V segment lost 5 bases and the J segment 10 bases; nucleotides outside the gene matches: 5. Germline V CDR1 and CDR2: SQVTM, ANQGSEA. The CDR3 length is 12 residues. This CDR3 reads CSVKTGRSPLHF. CDR3 DNA: TGCAGCGTTAAGACAGGGCGGTCACCCCTCCACTTT.

The chain is built from TRBV28 and TRBJ2-5, with D maybe TRBD2 (5 bases). V lost 5 bases and J lost 5, with 18 bases in between. Germline-derived CDR1 and CDR2 are MDHEN and SYDVKM. The CDR3 runs 15 residues. The CDR3 DNA is TGTGCCAGCAGTCCCCCCGGGGTAGCGCTGGAGACCCAGTACTTC. Its translation is CASSPPGVALETQYF.

At least ten counts were recorded for this clonotype. V gene TRBV20-1 combines with J gene TRBJ2-7, with TRBD2 identical over 10 bases. The CDR3 is 14 residues long. Germline assignment: CDR1 DFQATT and CDR2 SNEGSKA (reference sequence). The ends lost 1 base at V and 3 bases at J; junction bases unmatched: 3. This CDR3 is CSARVPSGSYEQYF. The CDR3 DNA sequence: TGCAGTGCTAGAGTGCCTAGCGGGAGCTACGAGCAGTACTTC.

The V and J genes are TRBV20-1 and TRBJ1-5; possibly TRBD1 for D (5 bases). Per the germline V gene, CDR1 is DFQATT and CDR2 is SNEGSKA (reference sequence). The V end was cut by 3 bases, the J end by 0 bases, with 9 bases between. This CDR3 spans 14 amino acids. The CDR3 DNA follows: TGCAGTGCTAGGGGACGGATTAGCAATCAGCCCCAGCATTTT. Protein: CSARGRISNQPQHF.

In this sample, this clonotype turned up many times. CDR3 sequence: CSASDRGSTDTQYF. The CDR3 coding sequence is TGCAGTGCCTCCGACAGGGGAAGCACAGATACGCAGTATTTT. The V and J genes are TRBV20-1 and TRBJ2-3, with 8 nucleotides matching TRBD1. CDR1 and CDR2 from the germline V gene are DFQATT and SNEGSKA (reference sequence). The V and J ends lost 6 bases and 0 bases, in that order; junction bases with no gene match: 5. This CDR3 is built from 14 residues.

The CDR3 sequence: CASSPRTSGRTGELFF. The CDR3 region has the DNA TGTGCCAGCAGCCCCAGGACTAGCGGGAGGACCGGGGAGCTGTTTTTT. This chain links TRBV9 with TRBJ2-2; 14 positions match TRBD2. V trimming: 4 bases; J trimming: 5 bases; junction bases outside the gene matches: 4. Per germline, CDR1 SGDLS and CDR2 YYNGEE. This CDR3 is 16 amino acids long.

This chain joins TRBV5-4 and TRBJ1-2, with D hard to call. Between the trimmed V and J ends, which lost 2 bases and 7 bases, there was a span of 9 bases. The CDR3 runs 12 residues. Germline loops: CDR1 SGHNT, CDR2 YYREEE (reference sequence). The CDR3 is CASSFDQVGYTF. The CDR3 DNA reads as TGTGCCAGCAGCTTCGACCAGGTTGGCTACACCTTC.

This clonotype was seen at least ten times. The chain combines TRBV5-4 with TRBJ2-3; D might be TRBD2 (6 bases). V was shortened by 0 bases and J by 0 bases, with 14 bases between the two germline ends. The CDR3 totals 17 residues. Germline V gives CDR1 SGHNT, CDR2 YYREEE (reference sequence). CDR3 sequence: CASSLGGGAKSTDTQYF. Here the CDR3 DNA reads TGTGCCAGCAGCTTGGGAGGCGGGGCGAAAAGCACAGATACGCAGTATTTT.

This clonotype was seen ten or more times. Mismatch with germline at one junction end may stem from a read error. This chain joins TRBV30 and TRBJ2-2; D is perhaps TRBD2 (6 bases). CDR1 is GTSNPN, CDR2 SVGIG, per germline (reference sequence). This CDR3 region has 14 residues. CDR3 DNA: TGTGCCCGGAGAGCCGGGAGAGGTACCGGGGAGCTGTTTTTT. It is translated as CARRAGRGTGELFF.

This clonotype appeared a few times. The junction and the germline gene differ at one end; a read error may be behind it. The chain has TRBV3-1 and TRBJ1-1, with D uncertain. This CDR3 is 11 amino acids long. The germline V gene encodes CDR1 LGHDT and CDR2 YNNKEL (reference sequence). This CDR3 is CASSQAGVKLF. As DNA, the CDR3 is TGTGCCAGCAGCCAAGCGGGCGTGAAACTCTTT. Full variable domain (remainder filled in from reference TRBV3-1 and TRBJ1-1): DTAVSQTPKYLVTQMGNDKSIKCEQNLGHDTMYWYKQDSKKFLKIMFSYNNKELIINETVPNRFSPKSPDKAHLNLHINSLELGDSAVYFCASSQAGVKLFGQGTRLTVV.

The rearrangement uses TRBV6-1 and TRBJ1-5, with TRBD1 identical over 8 bases. Germline loops: CDR1 MNHNS, CDR2 SASEGT. V lost 7 bases and J lost 5; bases outside the gene matches: 7. This CDR3 has 14 amino acids. The CDR3 loop reads CASTGGQGDQPQHF. For the CDR3, the DNA is TGTGCCAGCACCGGAGGACAGGGCGATCAGCCCCAGCATTTT.

This clonotype was found once. The chain couples TRBV10-3 to TRBJ2-3; tentatively, D is TRBD1 (7 bases). Trimming took off 5 bases at V and 4 bases at J, with 13 bases between the two ends. The germline V gene encodes CDR1 ENHRY and CDR2 SYGVKD. The CDR3 runs to 14 residues. The chain's CDR3 is CAISPQGDSDTQYF. DNA of the CDR3: TGTGCCATCAGTCCGCAGGGGGACTCAGATACGCAGTATTTT.

This clonotype has ten or more counts. The chain employs TRBV25-1 and TRBJ2-5; D gene uncertain. There are 16 residues in the CDR3. Trimming took off 2 bases at V and 1 base at J, with 14 bases between the two ends. Germline values: CDR1 MGHDK, CDR2 SYGVNS. This CDR3 reads CASSELIAKPQETQYF. The CDR3 coding sequence is TGTGCCAGCAGTGAACTGATTGCAAAACCCCAAGAGACCCAGTACTTC.

CDR3 coding DNA: TGTGCCATCCGGGACCTAGCCAAAAACATTCAGTACTTC. Residues: CAIRDLAKNIQYF. The chain is built from TRBV10-3 and TRBJ2-4; tentatively, D is TRBD1 or TRBD2 (5 bases each). Per the germline V gene, CDR1 is ENHRY and CDR2 is SYGVKD. Trimming took off 8 bases at V and 0 bases at J, with 8 bases between the two ends. CDR3 length equals 13 residues.

This clonotype was detected many times. This chain links TRBV3-1 with TRBJ1-1; D unresolved. Trimming took 0 bases from V and 5 from J, leaving 16 bases between them. This CDR3 comprises 16 residues. In germline, CDR1 is LGHDT, CDR2 YNNKEL (reference sequence). In DNA form, the CDR3 reads TGTGCCAGCAGCCAAGAATGGGGTGCAGGAACGACTGAAGCTTTCTTT. This translates into CASSQEWGAGTTEAFF. The full variable domain, in which reference TRBV3-1 and TRBJ1-1 provide the parts outside the CDR3, is DTAVSQTPKYLVTQMGNDKSIKCEQNLGHDTMYWYKQDSKKFLKIMFSYNNKELIINETVPNRFSPKSPDKAHLNLHINSLELGDSAVYFCASSQEWGAGTTEAFFGQGTRLTVV.

This clonotype was seen repeatedly, ten times or more. The gene calls are TRBV20-1 and TRBJ2-1; D is unclear. This CDR3 is built from 13 residues. V was shortened by 1 base and J by 7 bases, with 11 bases between the two germline ends. CDR1 and CDR2 from the germline V gene are DFQATT and SNEGSKA (reference sequence). The CDR3 DNA sequence: TGCAGTGCTAGAGCATCTGTAGGGAATGAGCAGTTCTTC. Protein: CSARASVGNEQFF.

A few counts support this clonotype. The chain uses TRBV30 and TRBJ1-6, with 7 bases identical to TRBD1. V lost 5 bases and J lost 2; bases outside the gene matches: 18. The length of the CDR3 is 19 residues. The V gene's germline CDR1 is GTSNPN and CDR2 SVGIG (reference sequence). The CDR3 DNA reads TGTGCCTGGGGTGAGACAGGGAATTTTCGCCTGGCCTATAATTCACCCCTCCACTTT. Translation gives CAWGETGNFRLAYNSPLHF.